Following are 15 T cell receptor beta chains from one sample sequenced in a study of vaccination and CD4 T cells after COVID-19. Described treatment: 10-day PBMC culture with coronavirus spike peptide pools or control peptides (ViraFEST assay). Sequencing of the DNA from cultured CD4+ T cells was carried out with the Oncomine TCR Beta short-read assay. MiXCR was run by TCRdb on the PCR reads, yielding one entry per CDR3 protein. This sample yields several thousand distinct CDR3 sequences, of which 50% to 75% are seen a single time; about an eighth belongs to the top ten. Their antigens are not known. The sequences come from cultured CD4+ T cells from blood, collected after SARS-CoV-2 vaccination. Every receptor here comes from a human donor with COVID-19.

This clonotype has just one count. This chain's CDR3 is CASTLKGAQHF. CDR3 DNA: TGTGCCAGCACCCTGAAAGGGGCCCAGCATTTT. The rearrangement joins TRBV2 to TRBJ1-5; perhaps TRBD1 as D (5 bases). Trimming shortened V by 7 bases and J by 11 bases, and 12 bases separated the two germline ends. Per the germline V gene, CDR1 is SNHLY and CDR2 is FYNNEI. This CDR3 is built from 11 residues.

V gene TRBV6-1 combines with J gene TRBJ2-7; 8 nucleotides align to TRBD1. After removal of 3 bases from V and 4 bases from J, the junction contained 8 bases not matched to a gene. The length of the CDR3 is 15 residues. Germline-derived CDR1 and CDR2 are MNHNS and SASEGT. The CDR3 bases are TGTGCCAGCAGTGATGGGACAGGACCCTCGTACGAGCAGTACTTC. Its protein is CASSDGTGPSYEQYF.

V usage is TRBV7-2 and J usage is TRBJ1-2; D is undetermined. The CDR3 covers 12 residues. Trimming stripped 1 base from V and 8 bases from J, with 8 bases between. Germline CDR1 reads SGHTA; CDR2 reads FQGNSA. Written as DNA, the CDR3 is TGTGCCAGCAGCTTAGACATCAGGGGCTACACCTTC. Its translation: CASSLDIRGYTF. Based on the CDR3 plus reference TRBV7-2 and TRBJ1-2, the full variable domain is GAGVSQSPSNKVTEKGKDVELRCDPISGHTALYWYRQSLGQGLEFLIYFQGNSAPDKSGLPSDRFSAERTGGSVSTLTIQRTQQEDSAVYLCASSLDIRGYTFGSGTRLTVV.

V and J are TRBV11-3 and TRBJ2-7; possibly TRBD2 for D (6 bases). CDR3 size: 13 residues. CDR1 and CDR2 (germline): SGHNT, YENEEA. V lost 3 bases and J 3 bases, leaving 9 bases between the germline ends. CDR3 sequence reads: CASSFWGDYEQYF. CDR3 in DNA: TGTGCCAGCAGCTTTTGGGGGGACTACGAGCAGTACTTC.

This chain uses TRBV19 with TRBJ1-1, with D hard to call. Trimming left V 7 bases short and J 4 bases short, with 10 bases between. Germline values: CDR1 LNHDA, CDR2 SQIVND (reference sequence). This CDR3 has 12 residues. The chain's CDR3 is CASIGRLTEAFF. In DNA, the CDR3 is TGTGCCAGTATTGGCAGGCTCACTGAAGCTTTCTTT.

This clonotype is medium-sized. The V and J genes are TRBV7-2 and TRBJ2-2; D remains unclear. CDR3 length: 16 amino acids. The germline CDR1 and CDR2 sequences are SGHTA and FQGNSA. V dropped 3 bases and J dropped 5 bases, with 16 bases sitting between them. The CDR3 spells CASSFKTPTKTGELFF. DNA for the CDR3: TGTGCCAGCAGCTTTAAGACCCCCACCAAGACCGGGGAGCTGTTTTTT.

This clonotype was counted only a few times. This chain uses TRBV6-2 or TRBV6-3 with TRBJ1-5; 10 bases map to TRBD1. V shed 9 bases, J shed 0 bases, and the junction held 5 bases outside the gene matches. This CDR3 is 15 amino acids long. In germline, CDR1 is MNHEY, CDR2 SVGEGT. The DNA for the CDR3 is TGTGCCAGTACGGGGACAGGGGTTAGCAATCAGCCCCAGCATTTT. This encodes CASTGTGVSNQPQHF.

The gene calls are TRBV9 and TRBJ2-5, with D possibly being TRBD2 (6 bases). Germline V gives CDR1 SGDLS, CDR2 YYNGEE. Between the trimmed V and J ends, which lost 4 bases and 7 bases, there was a span of 17 bases. The CDR3 has 14 amino acids. This CDR3 is CASSPRLGAGTQYF. The CDR3 nucleotides are TGTGCCAGCAGCCCCCGACTAGGGGCTGGGACCCAGTACTTC.

The chain joins TRBV19 to TRBJ1-1; D is ambiguous. Germline CDR1 and CDR2: LNHDA and SQIVND (reference sequence). This CDR3 contains 14 residues. The V gene lost 2 bases and the J gene lost 1 base, with 8 bases spanning the gap. The CDR3 DNA follows: TGTGCCAGTAGTATATGGACGGAGAACACTGAAGCTTTCTTT. Protein: CASSIWTENTEAFF.

The gene calls are TRBV20-1 and TRBJ1-3, with TRBD1 matching 12 bases. J lost 3 bases, V lost 3 bases, and 6 bases had no gene match. This CDR3 is 16 amino acids long. From germline, CDR1 is DFQATT and CDR2 SNEGSKA (reference sequence). The CDR3 loop reads CSARRGTGGNGNTIYF. The CDR3, as DNA: TGCAGTGCTAGGCGGGGGACAGGGGGCAATGGAAACACCATATATTTT.

The V gene is TRBV6-1, the J gene TRBJ1-5; D possibly corresponds to TRBD1 (5 bases). Germline CDR1 reads MNHNS; CDR2 reads SASEGT. The CDR3 spans 17 residues. V lost 2 bases to trimming and J lost 4 bases, with 18 bases between them. The chain's CDR3 is CASSEWGGRGRNQPQHF. The CDR3 nucleotides are TGTGCCAGCAGTGAATGGGGTGGTAGGGGAAGGAATCAGCCCCAGCATTTT.

This clonotype was recorded a few times. J is TRBJ2-5 and V is TRBV7-2; TRBD2 agrees at 15 bases. This CDR3 region has 17 residues. Germline V lookup: CDR1 SGHTA, CDR2 FQGNSA. V shed 4 bases and J 4 bases; nucleotides not matched to a gene: 7. This CDR3 is CASSWGLAGGSRETQYF. The CDR3 nucleotides are TGTGCCAGCAGCTGGGGACTAGCGGGGGGAAGCAGAGAGACCCAGTACTTC.

The chain uses TRBV19 and TRBJ2-5; D remains ambiguous. Looked up from germline, CDR1 is LNHDA and CDR2 is SQIVND (reference sequence). V shed 6 bases and J shed 3 bases, with 11 bases lying between them. The CDR3 runs to 13 residues. The CDR3 nucleotides are TGTGCCAGTAGCACCACGGTTAAAGAGACCCAGTACTTC. This sequence encodes CASSTTVKETQYF.

J is TRBJ1-5 and V is TRBV20-1, with D perhaps matching TRBD1 (6 bases). Trimming removed 1 base from V and 1 base from J, with 11 bases in between. The germline CDR1 and CDR2 sequences are DFQATT and SNEGSKA (reference sequence). CDR3 length: 15 residues. The CDR3 nucleotides are TGCAGTGCTAGAGCCCCTGACAGGAGCAATCAGCCCCAGCATTTT. It translates to CSARAPDRSNQPQHF.

This clonotype was seen only a few times. This chain uses TRBV20-1 with TRBJ1-6; D may be TRBD1 (6 bases). CDR3 length equals 13 residues. The V and J ends lost 4 bases and 7 bases respectively, with 11 bases between them. The germline V gene has CDR1 DFQATT and CDR2 SNEGSKA (reference sequence). In DNA, the CDR3 is TGCAGTGCTACCGGGACAACCAATTCACCCCTCCACTTT. Amino acid sequence: CSATGTTNSPLHF.